The 30 T cell receptor beta chains in this list originate from one sample, sequenced in a study of beta chain features in type 1 diabetes. The whole isolated RNA underwent reverse transcription, so sequencing captured expressed TCRB transcripts. Data came from immunoSEQ multiplex PCR; TCRdb stores just in-frame clones and leaves some out. In the table there are approximately 160,000 clones, under 9.5% of which are singletons. The specimen sequenced was central memory CD4+ T cells from blood. The receptors stem from a man aged 18 to 29 in good health.

This clone occurred a few times. This chain connects TRBV10-2 to TRBJ1-6; D is undetermined. Germline V lookup: CDR1 WSHSY, CDR2 SAAADI. This CDR3 contains 12 residues. Between the trimmed V and J ends, which lost 3 bases and 6 bases, there was a span of 3 bases. Here the CDR3 DNA reads TGCGCCAGCAGTGATCGTAATTCACCCCTCCACTTT. Translation gives CASSDRNSPLHF.

This clone was counted between two and nine times. V is TRBV5-1 and J is TRBJ1-2; D ambiguous. V gave up 5 bases and J gave up 2 bases, with 10 bases separating them. CDR3 length equals 13 residues. Germline V gene sequence: CDR1 SGHRS, CDR2 YFSETQ. The CDR3 is CASRETDNYGYTF. In DNA form, the CDR3 reads TGCGCCAGCAGAGAAACAGACAACTATGGCTACACCTTC. The full variable domain, in which reference TRBV5-1 and TRBJ1-2 provide the parts outside the CDR3, is KAGVTQTPRYLIKTRGQQVTLSCSPISGHRSVSWYQQTPGQGLQFLFEYFSETQRNKGNFPGRFSGRQFSNSRSEMNVSTLELGDSALYLCASRETDNYGYTFGSGTRLTVV.

There are a few counts of this clone. This specimen includes other DNA sequences encoding the same CDR3. The V call is TRBV7-2, the J call TRBJ1-4, with 10 bases matching TRBD1. The CDR3 loop spans 14 amino acids. V dropped 5 bases and J dropped 5; count of bases not matched to a gene: 2. From germline, CDR1 is SGHTA and CDR2 FQGNSA. The CDR3 DNA follows: TGTGCCAGCAGCCCGGGACAGGGGAATGAAAAACTGTTTTTT. Translating gives CASSPGQGNEKLFF.

The genes are TRBV7-8 and TRBJ1-5, with D maybe TRBD1 (5 bases). The CDR3 has 16 amino acids. Germline CDR1 is SGHVS and CDR2 is FQNEAQ. V was cut by 4 bases and J by 3 bases, with 16 bases left in between. In DNA form, the CDR3 reads TGTGCCAGCAGCTCAGCAATCGGGGGTGACAATCAGCCCCAGCATTTT. The encoded protein is CASSSAIGGDNQPQHF.

This clone came up a few times. V gene TRBV5-1 combines with J gene TRBJ1-1, with D tentatively TRBD1 (6 bases). Germline CDR1 SGHRS, CDR2 YFSETQ. The V gene lost 7 bases and the J gene lost 4 bases, with 14 bases spanning the gap. This CDR3 has 13 amino acids. The CDR3 DNA reads TGCGCCAGCGCAGCAGGGGCGGGCACTGAAGCTTTCTTT. This translates into CASAAGAGTEAFF.

The J gene is TRBJ2-1, the V gene TRBV7-2, with 9 bases identical to TRBD1. CDR1 is SGHTA and CDR2 is FQGNSA in the germline V gene. V lost 5 bases to trimming and J lost 5 bases; unmatched junction nucleotides: 4. The CDR3 runs 14 residues. CDR3 nucleotides: TGTGCCAGCAGCCGGACAGGGGCTCACAATGAGCAGTTCTTC. This encodes CASSRTGAHNEQFF.

This clone was seen a few times. The chain uses TRBV11-1 and TRBJ2-7; 12 bases fit TRBD1. The CDR3 contains 16 residues. V was clipped by 5 bases and J by 2 bases; unmatched bases: 7. The germline gives CDR1 SGHAT, CDR2 FQDESV (reference sequence). The CDR3 reads CASSAPRDRGPYEQYF. CDR3 nucleotide sequence: TGTGCCAGCAGCGCTCCCCGGGACAGGGGGCCCTACGAGCAGTACTTC.

This clone was seen a few times. The V gene is TRBV15, the J gene TRBJ2-3; 13 nucleotides agree with TRBD2. Looked up from germline, CDR1 is LNHNV and CDR2 is YYDKDF (reference sequence). V was clipped by 0 bases and J by 5 bases; unmatched bases: 8. The CDR3 is made up of 18 amino acids. Here the CDR3 DNA reads TGTGCCACCAGCAGAGAGTCCCGGACTAGCGGGAGAATAGATACGCAGTATTTT. Translating gives CATSRESRTSGRIDTQYF.

J is TRBJ1-3 and V is TRBV9; no firm D call. With 0 bases removed from V and 0 bases from J, the gap between germline ends came to 10 bases. The germline CDR1 and CDR2 sequences are SGDLS and YYNGEE. This CDR3 region has 16 residues. The CDR3 nucleotides read TGTGCCAGCAGCGTAGAACTAGGCAACTCTGGAAACACCATATATTTT. Translation: CASSVELGNSGNTIYF.

This clone was counted at least ten times. This chain links TRBV30 with TRBJ2-1; TRBD2 matches 7 bases. Germline V gene data show CDR1 as GTSNPN and CDR2 as SVGIG (reference sequence). V trimming: 8 bases; J trimming: 8 bases; junction bases outside the gene matches: 15. This CDR3 has 14 residues. CDR3 coding DNA: TGTGCCGGGGCTCGGGCGGGAGAAATGGATGAGCAGTTCTTC. Amino acids: CAGARAGEMDEQFF.

This clone has more than one count but fewer than ten. V and J are TRBV6-5 and TRBJ1-1; weak D call: TRBD1 (5 bases). This CDR3 region has 14 residues. V lost 5 bases and J 4 bases, leaving 14 bases between the germline ends. Germline V lookup: CDR1 MNHEY, CDR2 SVGAGI. In DNA form, the CDR3 reads TGTGCCAGCAGTAAACCAGGGAGGCGCACTGAAGCTTTCTTT. Translated, it gives CASSKPGRRTEAFF.

This clone was counted only a few times. The gene calls are TRBV10-3 and TRBJ1-2; D gene ambiguous. Germline V gene sequence: CDR1 ENHRY, CDR2 SYGVKD. The CDR3 is made up of 13 amino acids. V was clipped by 5 bases and J by 5 bases, with 12 bases between them. The DNA for the CDR3 is TGTGCCATCAGTTCGGACGGACTTTATGGCTACACCTTC. As protein: CAISSDGLYGYTF.

In this sample, this clone turned up a few times. The chain combines TRBV5-1 with TRBJ1-1; 7 bases are shared with TRBD1. The germline gives CDR1 SGHRS, CDR2 YFSETQ. CDR3 size: 15 residues. With V trimmed by 4 bases and J by 4 bases, 10 bases remained unmatched. The CDR3 spells CASSQLQGVGTEAFF. CDR3 nucleotide sequence: TGCGCCAGCAGCCAACTTCAGGGGGTAGGCACTGAAGCTTTCTTT.

CDR3 nucleotides: TGTGCCAGCAGCCCCGTGGGGGGGGCCTCCTACAATGAGCAGTTCTTC. Translated, it gives CASSPVGGASYNEQFF. The chain links TRBV7-8 to TRBJ2-1; a possible D gene is TRBD2 (7 bases). Deletions cut 5 bases from V and 0 bases from J, with 14 bases between. CDR3 size: 16 residues. The V gene's germline CDR1 is SGHVS and CDR2 FQNEAQ. Supplemented by reference TRBV7-8 and TRBJ2-1, the full variable domain reads GAGVSQSPRYKVAKRGQDVALRCDPISGHVSLFWYQQALGQGPEFLTYFQNEAQLDKSGLPSDRFFAERPEGSVSTLKIQRTQQEDSAVYLCASSPVGGASYNEQFFGPGTRLTVL.

The genes are TRBV2 and TRBJ1-2, with D unclear. The V and J ends lost 8 bases and 1 base respectively, with 14 bases between them. Looked up from germline, CDR1 is SNHLY and CDR2 is FYNNEI. The CDR3 runs 14 residues. CDR3 in DNA: TGTGCCAGCTATGGCGGCGGGAATAACTATGGCTACACCTTC. Amino acid sequence: CASYGGGNNYGYTF.

This sequence joins TRBV4-1 and TRBJ2-3; 9 positions agree with TRBD2. CDR1 MGHRA and CDR2 YSYEKL come from the germline V gene. The CDR3 is 17 amino acids. V shed 3 bases, J shed 0 bases, and the junction held 7 bases outside the gene matches. Here the CDR3 reads CASSHELAGLSTDTQYF. In DNA form, the CDR3 reads TGCGCCAGCAGCCATGAACTAGCGGGCCTTAGCACAGATACGCAGTATTTT.

The V gene is TRBV5-1, the J gene TRBJ1-4, with 7 bases fitting TRBD1. The CDR3 extends over 15 amino acids. The V gene's germline CDR1 is SGHRS and CDR2 YFSETQ. Trimming removed 3 bases from V and 5 bases from J; junction bases left unmatched: 7. The CDR3 DNA reads TGCGCCAGCAGCTCCACAGGGGCTCCAAATGAAAAACTGTTTTTT. It translates to CASSSTGAPNEKLFF.

This clone was observed a handful of times. This chain uses TRBV10-3 with TRBJ2-3; TRBD2 agrees at 9 bases. Unmatched junction bases numbered 11, after V lost 7 bases and J lost 3 bases. The CDR3 is 16 amino acids. From germline, CDR1 is ENHRY and CDR2 SYGVKD. CDR3 bases: TGTGCCATCAAAGTCGGCGGGGGGGCAGGGACAGATACGCAGTATTTT. Protein sequence: CAIKVGGGAGTDTQYF.

This clone has more than one count but fewer than ten. The chain has TRBV7-2 and TRBJ1-1, with 9 bases fitting TRBD1. V was clipped by 5 bases and J by 7 bases; unmatched bases: 8. CDR1 SGHTA and CDR2 FQGNSA come from the germline V gene. The CDR3 contains 14 residues. The CDR3 region is CASSPGTGRDEAFF. The CDR3 region has the DNA TGTGCCAGCAGCCCTGGGACAGGGAGGGATGAAGCTTTCTTT.

The chain has TRBV5-1 and TRBJ2-1; 10 bases line up with TRBD2. The CDR3 runs to 16 residues. CDR1 SGHRS and CDR2 YFSETQ come from the germline V gene. The ends lost 4 bases at V and 4 bases at J; junction bases unmatched: 8. In DNA, the CDR3 is TGCGCCAGCAGCACCTTAGCGGGAGGAACGTACAATGAGCAGTTCTTC. Its translation is CASSTLAGGTYNEQFF.

The chain has TRBV4-3 and TRBJ1-2; 9 bases map to TRBD1. The trim removed 3 bases at V and 7 bases at J, leaving 9 bases unmatched. From germline, CDR1 is LGHNA and CDR2 YSLEER. The length of the CDR3 is 15 residues. The CDR3: CASSHPGTGSGGYTF. The CDR3 DNA follows: TGCGCCAGCAGCCATCCCGGGACAGGGAGTGGTGGCTACACCTTC.

This clone was recorded many times. The chain has TRBV7-2 and TRBJ2-7; no clear D. This CDR3 spans 13 amino acids. V gave up 1 base and J gave up 7 bases, with 11 bases separating them. CDR1 is SGHTA and CDR2 is FQGNSA in the germline V gene. CDR3 amino acids: CASSLVLSPEQYF. DNA of the CDR3: TGTGCCAGCAGCTTAGTCCTTAGCCCTGAGCAGTACTTC.

The gene calls are TRBV5-5 and TRBJ2-5, with a tentative D call TRBD1 (6 bases). There are 14 residues in the CDR3. CDR1 and CDR2 (germline): SGHKS, YYEKEE (reference sequence). Trimming cost V 4 bases and J 4 bases, with 14 bases left between them. CDR3: CASSLDSSRETQYF. In nucleotides, the CDR3 is TGTGCCAGCAGCCTGGACAGTAGTAGAGAGACCCAGTACTTC.

This clone was counted only a few times. The chain links TRBV18 to TRBJ2-1, with D possibly being TRBD1 (6 bases). The CDR3 is 15 residues long. Trimming took 0 bases from V and 1 from J, leaving 7 bases between them. The germline CDR1 and CDR2 sequences are KGHSH and LQKENI. This CDR3 is CASSPPRGSYNEQFF. Written as DNA, the CDR3 is TGTGCCAGCTCACCACCCAGGGGATCCTACAATGAGCAGTTCTTC. Looking up the rest from reference TRBV18 and TRBJ2-1 gives the full variable domain: NAGVMQNPRHLVRRRGQEARLRCSPMKGHSHVYWYRQLPEEGLKFMVYLQKENIIDESGMPKERFSAEFPKEGPSILRIQQVVRGDSAAYFCASSPPRGSYNEQFFGPGTRLTVL.

This clone has more than one count but fewer than ten. J is TRBJ2-7 and V is TRBV4-2; a weak D match, TRBD1 (7 bases). Trimming took 1 base from V and 3 from J, leaving 13 bases between them. The CDR3 runs 15 residues. Germline V gene lookup returns CDR1 LGHNA and CDR2 YNFKEQ. CDR3 coding DNA: TGTGCCAGCAGCCAAGGTCAGGGGGGTAGCTACGAGCAGTACTTC. This gives the protein CASSQGQGGSYEQYF.

The rearrangement uses TRBV7-9 and TRBJ1-6; D is unclear. Germline V lookup: CDR1 SEHNR, CDR2 FQNEAQ (reference sequence). The ends were cut back, 4 bases at V and 9 bases at J, with 13 bases in the middle. The CDR3 consists of 14 residues. The CDR3 region has the DNA TGTGCCAGCAGCTCGGAGGGCCGGGGTTCACCCCTCCACTTT. This translates into CASSSEGRGSPLHF.

The chain couples TRBV6-1 to TRBJ2-1; the D gene is possibly TRBD1 (7 bases). The ends were cut back, 5 bases at V and 9 bases at J, with 20 bases in the middle. The CDR3 has 15 residues. CDR1 is MNHNS and CDR2 is SASEGT in the germline V gene. CDR3: CASSSGLMEGAEQFF. The CDR3 DNA follows: TGTGCCAGCAGTTCCGGACTTATGGAGGGGGCTGAGCAGTTCTTC.

This clone was counted a few times. This chain joins TRBV7-8 and TRBJ1-1, with 9 bases that match TRBD1. V lost 5 bases to trimming and J lost 0 bases; unmatched junction nucleotides: 4. Germline values: CDR1 SGHVS, CDR2 FQNEAQ. The CDR3 runs to 15 residues. The CDR3 DNA is TGTGCCAGCAGCAAACAGGGGGCGGTGAACACTGAAGCTTTCTTT. As protein: CASSKQGAVNTEAFF.

This sequence joins TRBV18 and TRBJ1-3; 7 nucleotides line up with TRBD1. Germline V gene lookup returns CDR1 KGHSH and CDR2 LQKENI. This CDR3 contains 15 residues. Losses at the gene ends were 3 bases for V and 6 bases for J; bases not matched to a gene: 8. DNA for the CDR3: TGTGCCAGCTCACCTAATGCACAGGGGCTAAACACCATATATTTT. Its protein is CASSPNAQGLNTIYF.

This clone was observed a few times. This chain connects TRBV18 to TRBJ2-3, with D unresolved. V was shortened by 6 bases and J by 8 bases, with 21 bases between the two germline ends. The CDR3 length is 15 residues. CDR1 is KGHSH and CDR2 is LQKENI in the germline V gene. CDR3 DNA sequence: TGTGCCAGCTCCTCACCCGTGGGCCTTGGTGGTACGCAGTATTTT. This sequence encodes CASSSPVGLGGTQYF.